This T cell receptor beta chain appears in the sequencing data of a study of T cell responses to AZD1222 COVID-19 vaccine. The wider study: The study pooled second doses at about 4 or about 12 weeks.

With respect to this clone: What it recognizes is unknown.

Repertoires were generated with immunoSEQ multiplex PCR, while TCRdb's copy carries only in-frame clones and drops some. The sample has more than 110,000 clones, approximately 83% seen once. Study-level results: Rises in breadth and depth of Spike-specific TCRs came after two AZD1222 doses. Donor demographics were predominantly white British with a female majority; clonal diversity may be underestimated.

The CDR3 runs to 14 residues. CDR1 GTSNPN and CDR2 SVGIG come from the germline V gene (reference sequence). The V gene end was trimmed by 1 base and the J gene end by 6 bases; junction bases not matched to a gene: 9. The sequencing used peripheral blood, collected on day 0 of AZD1222 vaccination. The chain employs TRBV30 and TRBJ2-7; 7 positions match TRBD2. The source is an adult in good health. CDR3 sequence: CAWSAGGSGVEQYF. The CDR3, as DNA: TGTGCCTGGAGTGCCGGCGGGAGTGGGGTCGAGCAGTACTTC.